This T cell receptor beta chain was obtained from a study of OX40 agonist ivuxolimab in advanced cancers. Study-level information: At 0.01 to 10 mg/kg, ivuxolimab was administered intravenously to patients every 2 weeks. Patients in dose escalation had liver, melanoma, kidney or head and neck cancers.

Study-level points and caveats: Both blood CD4+ and CD8+ T cells showed clonal growth by week 6 at 0.1 to 3.0 mg/kg. Some patients who did not respond also had low normalized T-cell clonal expansion.

Only in-frame clones appear in the TCRdb table, and some are missing; sequencing was by immunoSEQ multiplex PCR. The table shows some 74,000 clones, with over 75% occurring only once. Points on this clone: What it binds is not known.

CDR1 is SGHAT and CDR2 is FQNNGV in the germline V gene. V was clipped by 3 bases and J by 3 bases; unmatched bases: 8. The CDR3 covers 16 residues. This TCR derives from an adult with an advanced solid tumor such as melanoma, head and neck, liver or kidney cancer. The sequenced sample was CD4+ or CD8+ T cells sorted from blood, obtained in a trial of the OX40 agonist ivuxolimab. J is TRBJ2-1 and V is TRBV11-2; 7 bases align to TRBD2. The CDR3 DNA follows: TGTGCCAGCAGCTTTACGGGGGGTGTTCTCTACAATGAGCAGTTCTTC. This sequence encodes CASSFTGGVLYNEQFF.